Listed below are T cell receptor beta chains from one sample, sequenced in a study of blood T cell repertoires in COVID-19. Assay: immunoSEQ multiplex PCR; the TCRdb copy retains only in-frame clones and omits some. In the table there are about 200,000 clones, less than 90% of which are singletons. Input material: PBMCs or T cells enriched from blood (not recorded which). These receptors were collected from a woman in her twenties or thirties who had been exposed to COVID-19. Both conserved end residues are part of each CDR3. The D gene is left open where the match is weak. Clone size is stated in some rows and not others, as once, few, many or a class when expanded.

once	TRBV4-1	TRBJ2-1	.	TGCGCCAGCAGCCAAGACAGGGTTTACAATGAGCAGTTCTTC	CASSQDRVYNEQFF
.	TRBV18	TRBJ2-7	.	TGTGCCAGCTCACCAGACACAGGCTCCTACGAGCAGTACTTC	CASSPDTGSYEQYF
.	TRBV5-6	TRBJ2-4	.	TGTGCCAGCAGCTTGGTTCAGGGAACCAAAAACATTCAGTACTTC	CASSLVQGTKNIQYF
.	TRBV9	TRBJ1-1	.	TGTGCCAGCAGCGCCGGCGGGAACACTGAAGCTTTCTTT	CASSAGGNTEAFF
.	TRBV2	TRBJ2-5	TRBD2	TGTGCCAGCATGGATAGCGGGGTATCAGGTACCCAGTACTTC	CASMDSGVSGTQYF
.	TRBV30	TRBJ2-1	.	TGTGCCTGGATCCTAGCAGGGAGGTTTGCCAATGAGCAGTTCTTC	CAWILAGRFANEQFF
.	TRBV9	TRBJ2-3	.	TGTGCCAGCAGCCTTCGACTGAGCACAGATACGCAGTATTTT	CASSLRLSTDTQYF
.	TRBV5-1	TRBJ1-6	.	TGCGCCAGCAGCCCTCTTGCGAGCTCCTATAATTCACCCCTCCACTTT	CASSPLASSYNSPLHF
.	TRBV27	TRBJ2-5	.	TGTGCCAGCAGTCCGGGGAGCGGGACAGGACAAGAGACCCAGTACTTC	CASSPGSGTGQETQYF
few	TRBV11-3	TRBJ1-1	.	TGTGCCAGCAGGACGGGGAACACTGCTGAAGCTTTCTTT	CASRTGNTAEAFF
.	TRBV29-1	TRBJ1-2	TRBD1	TGCAGCGTCCGGATGGGGACAGCGGATGGCTACACCTTC	CSVRMGTADGYTF
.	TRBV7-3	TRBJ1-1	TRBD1	TGTGCCAGCAGCCTCGACAGGGGAAGGACTGAAGCTTTCTTT	CASSLDRGRTEAFF
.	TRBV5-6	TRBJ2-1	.	TGTGCCAGCAGCTTGGTGGCAGGGTCAAATGAGCAGTTCTTC	CASSLVAGSNEQFF
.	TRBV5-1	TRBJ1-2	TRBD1	TGCGCCAGCAGCCCCGGACAGGGCGGTTTGATGAACTATGGCTACACCTTC	CASSPGQGGLMNYGYTF
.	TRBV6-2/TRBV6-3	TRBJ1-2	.	TGTGCCAGCAGTTCCCAATACAGGGTTAACTATGGCTACACCTTC	CASSSQYRVNYGYTF
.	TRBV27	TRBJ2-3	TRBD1	TGTGCCAGCAACCCGGCCAGGGGGCGCTGGGATACGCAGTATTTT	CASNPARGRWDTQYF
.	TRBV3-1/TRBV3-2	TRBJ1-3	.	TGTGCCAGCAGCCAAGTAGTCTATCTCTCTGGAAACACCATATATTTT	CASSQVVYLSGNTIYF
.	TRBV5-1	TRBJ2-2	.	TGCGCCAGCAGCTTTAGGGTAGCGTTGAACACCGGGGAGCTGTTTTTT	CASSFRVALNTGELFF
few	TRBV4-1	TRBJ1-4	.	TGCGCCAGCAGCCAAGAGGAGAGAGAAAAACTGTTTTTT	CASSQEEREKLFF
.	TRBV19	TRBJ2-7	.	TGTGCCAGTAGCAACTCCTGGGGCCTTTTTTACGAGCAGTACTTC	CASSNSWGLFYEQYF
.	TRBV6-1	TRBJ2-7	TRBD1	TGTGCCAGCAGTGAACCGACGAGAACAGGGGCCGAGCAGTACTTC	CASSEPTRTGAEQYF
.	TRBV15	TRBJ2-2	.	TGTGCCACCAGCAGAGATAAAGGGGTTAACACCGGGGAGCTGTTTTTT	CATSRDKGVNTGELFF
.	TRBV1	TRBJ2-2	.	TGCACCAGCCGGGGGTCCCGAGGTACCGGGGAGCTGTTTTTT	CTSRGSRGTGELFF
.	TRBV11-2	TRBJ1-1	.	TGTGCCAGCAGCTTAGACCTGAGGACTGAAGCTTTCTTT	CASSLDLRTEAFF
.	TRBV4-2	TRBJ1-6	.	TGTGCCAGCAGCCAGTCCCGTGGGGGGGGAAATTCACCCCTCCACTTT	CASSQSRGGGNSPLHF
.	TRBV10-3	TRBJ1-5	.	TGTGCCACCTCCGAAACTGGACAGATCAATCAGCCCCAGCATTTT	CATSETGQINQPQHF
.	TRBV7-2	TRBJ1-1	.	TGTGCCAGCAGCTCTTCCTCGGACACACTTGAAGCTTTCTTT	CASSSSSDTLEAFF
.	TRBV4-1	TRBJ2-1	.	TGCGCCAGCAGCCAAGCCATGGCCGGGATCTCCTACAATGAGCAGTTCTTC	CASSQAMAGISYNEQFF
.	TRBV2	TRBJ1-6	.	TGTGCCAGCAGAGAAACAGGGCTAAATTCACCCCTCCACTTT	CASRETGLNSPLHF
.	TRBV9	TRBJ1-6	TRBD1	TGTGCCAGCAGCGCCGGACAGGGAGGTAATTCACCCCTCCACTTT	CASSAGQGGNSPLHF
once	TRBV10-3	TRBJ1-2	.	TGTGCCATCAATACCGGGACGGAGGGTGGCTACACCTTC	CAINTGTEGGYTF
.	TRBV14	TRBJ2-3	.	TGTGCCAGCAGCCAAGGAGGAGGGGGCGGTCACTTTAATACGCAGTATTTT	CASSQGGGGGHFNTQYF
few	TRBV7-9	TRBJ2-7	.	TGTGCCAGCAGCTTAAATGAGGGGGGGACCTACGAGCAGTACTTC	CASSLNEGGTYEQYF
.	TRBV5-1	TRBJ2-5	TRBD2	TGCGCCAGCAGCTTGGGGCATAAGCGGGGGATGGGGGAGACCCAGTACTTC	CASSLGHKRGMGETQYF
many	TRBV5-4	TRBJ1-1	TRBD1	TGTGCCAGCAGCCCGGACAGGGGGCAGCTGAACACTGAAGCTTTCTTT	CASSPDRGQLNTEAFF
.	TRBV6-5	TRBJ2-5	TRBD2	TGTGCCAGCAGAATGACTAGCGGGGTCCAAGAGACCCAGTACTTC	CASRMTSGVQETQYF
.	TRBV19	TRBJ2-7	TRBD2	TGTGCCAGTAGTCCGGGGACTAGCGGGGGGCTCGAGCAGTACTTC	CASSPGTSGGLEQYF
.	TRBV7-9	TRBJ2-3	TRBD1	TGTGCCAGCAGCCAAATCCCCAGGGGGCGAGCTAGCACAGATACGCAGTATTTT	CASSQIPRGRASTDTQYF
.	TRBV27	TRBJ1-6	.	TGTGCCAGCAGTATCAGGACAGCCACCAGGGATTCACCCCTCCACTTT	CASSIRTATRDSPLHF
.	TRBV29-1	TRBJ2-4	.	TGCAGCGTTAACGGAGCCAAAAACATTCAGTACTTC	CSVNGAKNIQYF
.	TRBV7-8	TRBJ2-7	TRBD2	TGTGCCAGCAGCTGGGCTAGCGGCTACGAGCAGTACTTC	CASSWASGYEQYF